This T cell receptor (beta chain) emerged from a study of blood T cell repertoires in COVID-19. About the research overall: Specimens from acute and convalescent COVID-19 originated in the United States, Italy and Spain. In each case, the material was cDNA or gDNA derived from T cells, B-cell-depleted T cells, or PBMCs.

In the source study's methods: Reference gene primer amplification gave nucleated cell count estimates. The protocol was immunoSEQ multiplex PCR, while the TCRdb copy is restricted to in-frame clones and leaves out a portion. V, J and clone size are those of that table, while D and trimming were read from the DNA. The sample lists around 150,000 clones, 70% to 80% occurring once. The count of this clone is one. The CDR3 is made up of 15 amino acids. V dropped 5 bases and J dropped 4; count of bases not matched to a gene: 5. Looked up from germline, CDR1 is KGHSH and CDR2 is LQKENI. Sequenced sample: peripheral blood. The chain couples TRBV18 to TRBJ2-2, with 9 positions matching TRBD2. This receptor was identified in a woman aged 45-59 years with active or convalescent COVID-19. The CDR3 sequence is CASSAQREATGELFF. The CDR3 DNA follows: TGTGCCAGCTCAGCCCAGCGGGAGGCCACCGGGGAGCTGTTTTTT.